This entry lists 20 T cell receptor beta chains sequenced from one sample in a study of T-cell memory formation after mild COVID-19. TCRdb recomputed calls from the 5' RACE reads with MiXCR, one row per CDR3 protein. The data show about half a million distinct CDR3 sequences, about 18% seen once. Source material: PBMCs or a T cell subset sorted from them (not recorded which). Receptor source: an adult woman who had mild COVID-19 (a few samples of this study predate the infection). Cell type and time point are not known.

The CDR3 coding sequence is TGTGCCAGCTCCCCCAGCGCTAATGAAAAACTGTTTTTT. It is translated as CASSPSANEKLFF. The chain joins TRBV18 to TRBJ1-4, with D hard to call. This CDR3 has 13 amino acids. V dropped 6 bases and J dropped 3 bases, with 8 bases sitting between them. Germline CDR1 is KGHSH and CDR2 is LQKENI.

Only a few counts were recorded for this clonotype. The CDR3 does not end in the conserved phenylalanine or tryptophan, so this is likely a read error. The DNA is omitted, as the CDR3 cannot be located on it reliably, and the CDR3 follows TCRdb's listing. The chain recombines TRBV15 with TRBJ1-3. Ends included, the CDR3 has 13 residues. The germline V gene has CDR1 LNHNV and CDR2 YYDKDF (reference sequence). The CDR3 region is CATSRDHNVAGLI.

The chain carries TRBV9 and TRBJ2-3; D may be TRBD1 or TRBD2 (5 bases each). CDR1 is SGDLS and CDR2 is YYNGEE in the germline V gene. The CDR3 extends over 15 amino acids. Trimming left V 4 bases short and J 1 base short, with 13 bases between. This CDR3 is CASSPFLGGTDTQYF. The CDR3 DNA is TGTGCCAGCAGCCCCTTCTTGGGGGGCACAGATACGCAGTATTTT. The whole variable domain, remainder taken from reference TRBV9 and TRBJ2-3, is DSGVTQTPKHLITATGQRVTLRCSPRSGDLSVYWYQQSLDQGLQFLIQYYNGEERAKGNILERFSAQQFPDLHSELNLSSLELGDSALYFCASSPFLGGTDTQYFGPGTRLTVL.

The rearrangement links TRBV29-1 to TRBJ1-2; 9 bases are a match to TRBD1. The germline V gene encodes CDR1 SQVTM and CDR2 ANQGSEA. V was pared by 4 bases and J by 5 bases, with 5 bases of the junction left unmatched. The CDR3 contains 13 residues. The chain's CDR3 is CSVADRGGYGYTF. Written as DNA, the CDR3 is TGCAGCGTTGCGGACAGGGGCGGTTATGGCTACACCTTC.

The CDR3 loop reads CASSERDTTLAPSYEQYF. CDR3 DNA sequence: TGTGCCAGCAGCGAGAGGGACACTACCCTCGCCCCTTCCTACGAGCAGTACTTC. The chain couples TRBV9 to TRBJ2-7, with D possibly matching TRBD1 (6 bases). Germline V gene lookup returns CDR1 SGDLS and CDR2 YYNGEE. V gave up 3 bases and J gave up 1 base, with 23 bases separating them. The CDR3 extends over 18 amino acids. The full variable domain, completed using reference TRBV9 and TRBJ2-7, is DSGVTQTPKHLITATGQRVTLRCSPRSGDLSVYWYQQSLDQGLQFLIQYYNGEERAKGNILERFSAQQFPDLHSELNLSSLELGDSALYFCASSERDTTLAPSYEQYFGPGTRLTVT.

The V and J genes are TRBV4-3 and TRBJ2-3; weak D call: TRBD2 (7 bases). V dropped 4 bases and J dropped 1 base, with 21 bases sitting between them. The V gene's germline CDR1 is LGHNA and CDR2 YSLEER. The CDR3 is made up of 18 amino acids. The CDR3 spells CASSPLGAGEYGTDTQYF. Here the CDR3 DNA reads TGCGCCAGCAGCCCTCTGGGGGCGGGAGAGTACGGCACAGATACGCAGTATTTT.

This clonotype was found a few times. The chain has TRBV5-8 and TRBJ2-5; D not certain. There are 16 residues in the CDR3. The germline gives CDR1 SGHTS, CDR2 YDEGEE. V was trimmed by 4 bases and J by 0 bases, leaving 16 bases between them. CDR3: CASSLGKVQNQETQYF. The CDR3 DNA sequence: TGTGCCAGCAGCCTGGGAAAGGTCCAGAACCAAGAGACCCAGTACTTC.

This clonotype has just a few counts. This rearrangement joins TRBV5-1 to TRBJ2-5; D unresolved. CDR3 length: 13 residues. Germline V lookup: CDR1 SGHRS, CDR2 YFSETQ. Trimming shortened V by 4 bases and J by 5 bases, and 12 bases separated the two germline ends. The CDR3 bases are TGCGCCAGCAGCCCGGGTGTGGATGAGACCCAGTACTTC. Its translation: CASSPGVDETQYF. The entire variable domain, with the rest obtained from reference TRBV5-1 and TRBJ2-5, is as follows: KAGVTQTPRYLIKTRGQQVTLSCSPISGHRSVSWYQQTPGQGLQFLFEYFSETQRNKGNFPGRFSGRQFSNSRSEMNVSTLELGDSALYLCASSPGVDETQYFGPGTRLLVL.

V gene TRBV12-3 or TRBV12-4 combines with J gene TRBJ2-2, with TRBD2 as a possible D gene (6 bases). The CDR3 sequence is 15 residues long. Between the trimmed V and J ends, which lost 7 bases and 2 bases, there was a span of 14 bases. DNA for the CDR3: TGTGCCAGCATCCTCGGACTAACCAACACCGGGGAGCTGTTTTTT. Its protein is CASILGLTNTGELFF.

This chain uses TRBV7-9 with TRBJ2-7, with D possibly being TRBD1 or TRBD2 (5 bases each). Trimming shortened V by 5 bases and J by 2 bases, and 10 bases separated the two germline ends. Germline CDR1 and CDR2: SEHNR and FQNEAQ (reference sequence). The CDR3 runs to 13 residues. The chain's CDR3 is CASSPRDAYEQYF. CDR3 DNA sequence: TGTGCCAGCAGCCCCCGGGACGCCTACGAGCAGTACTTC.

The chain uses TRBV7-2 and TRBJ2-7; a possible D gene is TRBD1 (7 bases). V was shortened by 10 bases and J by 4 bases, with 20 bases between the two germline ends. This CDR3 is 14 amino acids long. Germline CDR1 and CDR2: SGHTA and FQGNSA. The CDR3 region is CATRAGQTTYEQYF. The CDR3 nucleotides are TGTGCCACCAGGGCGGGACAGACTACTTACGAGCAGTACTTC. The full variable domain, its missing parts supplied by reference TRBV7-2 and TRBJ2-7, is GAGVSQSPSNKVTEKGKDVELRCDPISGHTALYWYRQSLGQGLEFLIYFQGNSAPDKSGLPSDRFSAERTGGSVSTLTIQRTQQEDSAVYLCATRAGQTTYEQYFGPGTRLTVT.

The rearrangement links TRBV19 to TRBJ1-2; no definite D call. V was cut by 5 bases and J by 6 bases, with 7 bases left in between. Germline V gene lookup returns CDR1 LNHDA and CDR2 SQIVND (reference sequence). This CDR3 contains 11 residues. CDR3 nucleotide sequence: TGTGCCAGTAGTCTGGCGAATGGCTACACCTTC. Its translation: CASSLANGYTF.

The sample holds a few counts of this clonotype. The chain's CDR3 is CSGGGDEQFF. In DNA, the CDR3 is TGCAGCGGGGGAGGGGATGAGCAGTTCTTC. V usage is TRBV29-1 and J usage is TRBJ2-1, with TRBD2 identical over 7 bases. The J segment lost 8 bases and the V segment lost 7 bases, leaving 2 bases of the junction unmatched. CDR3 length equals 10 residues. Germline lookup yields CDR1 SQVTM and CDR2 ANQGSEA.

The rearrangement links TRBV20-1 to TRBJ2-3; 10 bases match TRBD2. V trimming: 3 bases; J trimming: 4 bases; junction bases outside the gene matches: 7. Germline CDR1 is DFQATT and CDR2 is SNEGSKA (reference sequence). This CDR3 is built from 15 residues. The CDR3 DNA reads TGCAGTGCTAGTTCTGGGACTAGCGCGGCAGATACGCAGTATTTT. The encoded protein is CSASSGTSAADTQYF.

This chain links TRBV4-3 with TRBJ2-5; D tentatively reads TRBD1 or TRBD2 (5 bases each). Germline-derived CDR1 and CDR2 are LGHNA and YSLEER. This CDR3 spans 13 amino acids. The ends were cut back, 0 bases at V and 11 bases at J, with 13 bases in the middle. CDR3 nucleotide sequence: TGCGCCAGCAGCCAAGACAGGGTGAGGGAGCAGTACTTC. Amino acid sequence: CASSQDRVREQYF.

This clonotype was found many times. This chain joins TRBV5-6 and TRBJ2-1, with 10 bases identical to TRBD2. Germline V CDR1 and CDR2: SGHDT, YYEEEE. This CDR3 spans 15 amino acids. Trimming removed 3 bases from V and 2 bases from J; junction bases left unmatched: 2. CDR3: CASSSLAGAYNEQFF. CDR3 nucleotides: TGTGCCAGCAGCTCCCTAGCGGGAGCCTACAATGAGCAGTTCTTC.

This clonotype occurred a few times. The genes are TRBV5-1 and TRBJ2-7; 8 nucleotides agree with TRBD1. V shed 4 bases and J 6 bases; nucleotides not matched to a gene: 6. The CDR3 extends over 13 amino acids. Germline V lookup: CDR1 SGHRS, CDR2 YFSETQ. CDR3 protein: CASSHGQGGEQYF. The DNA of the CDR3 is TGCGCCAGCAGCCACGGACAGGGCGGCGAGCAGTACTTC.

This clonotype was observed a handful of times. The V and J genes are TRBV20-1 and TRBJ2-1, with TRBD2 identical over 12 bases. V shed 0 bases, J shed 2 bases, and the junction held 8 bases outside the gene matches. This CDR3 has 18 residues. The germline CDR1 and CDR2 sequences are DFQATT and SNEGSKA (reference sequence). CDR3 nucleotides: TGCAGTGCTAGAGATGCCGCTAGCGGGGGGGCAACCTACAATGAGCAGTTCTTC. Protein sequence: CSARDAASGGATYNEQFF.

The rearrangement links TRBV20-1 to TRBJ1-2, with D maybe TRBD1 (6 bases). The germline CDR1 and CDR2 sequences are DFQATT and SNEGSKA (reference sequence). CDR3 length equals 13 residues. V dropped 1 base and J dropped 4 bases, with 10 bases sitting between them. CDR3 nucleotides: TGCAGTGCTAGAGCGACAGGTATCTATGGCTACACCTTC. It is translated as CSARATGIYGYTF.

The chain carries TRBV29-1 and TRBJ1-2; D not resolved. V was pared by 0 bases and J by 10 bases, with 12 bases between. The CDR3 runs to 12 residues. The germline gives CDR1 SQVTM, CDR2 ANQGSEA. The CDR3 coding sequence is TGCAGCGTTGAAGAAGTCGGTCAAATCTACACCTTC. Translated, it gives CSVEEVGQIYTF.